These T cell receptor beta chains were read from a single sample in a study of blood T cell repertoires in COVID-19. Using immunoSEQ multiplex PCR, the repertoire was profiled, and TCRdb retains in-frame clones only, with some absent. Found here are a few hundred thousand clones, over 75% of them singletons; the top ten hold 2.3%. The sample was peripheral blood. These receptors originate from a woman between 50 and 59 years old with acute or convalescent COVID-19. Each CDR3 is given with its conserved first and last residue. Each record gives: V gene, J gene, D gene, clone size, CDR3 DNA, CDR3 protein. The D gene is left open where the match is weak. Size is stated for part of the rows, as once, few or many counts, or as a class when the clone is expanded.

V gene: TRBV29-1; J gene: TRBJ1-3; D gene: -; clone size: few; CDR3 DNA: TGCAGCGTTCAGGGGCTTCTTTCCTCTCGCACTGGAAACACCATATATTTT; CDR3 protein: CSVQGLLSSRTGNTIYF
V gene: TRBV19; J gene: TRBJ2-6; D gene: -; clone size: -; CDR3 DNA: TGTGCCAGTAGTATAGATTATCTTGCGCCGGGGAGCTCTGGGGCCAACGTCCTGACTTTC; CDR3 protein: CASSIDYLAPGSSGANVLTF
V gene: TRBV29-1; J gene: TRBJ1-1; D gene: -; clone size: -; CDR3 DNA: TGCAGCGTTGATACAGGGTCCACTGAAGCTTTCTTT; CDR3 protein: CSVDTGSTEAFF
V gene: TRBV5-4; J gene: TRBJ2-5; D gene: TRBD1; clone size: -; CDR3 DNA: TGTGCCATGGTCAGGGGGGAGACCCAGTACTTC; CDR3 protein: CAMVRGETQYF
V gene: TRBV24-1; J gene: TRBJ2-2; D gene: -; clone size: -; CDR3 DNA: TGTGCCACCGGACATACGACAGGGAACACCGGGGAGCTGTTTTTT; CDR3 protein: CATGHTTGNTGELFF
V gene: TRBV11-3; J gene: TRBJ2-5; D gene: -; clone size: -; CDR3 DNA: TGTGCCAGCAGCCTCTCGGAGGAACCCCAAGAGACCCAGTACTTC; CDR3 protein: CASSLSEEPQETQYF
V gene: TRBV5-1; J gene: TRBJ1-4; D gene: -; clone size: -; CDR3 DNA: TGCGCCAGCAGCTTTAGGCCGGAGAAGGAAAAACTGTTTTTT; CDR3 protein: CASSFRPEKEKLFF
V gene: TRBV7-3; J gene: TRBJ2-3; D gene: -; clone size: -; CDR3 DNA: TGTGCCAGCAGCCCAGATATTAGCAGAAGCACAGATACGCAGTATTTT; CDR3 protein: CASSPDISRSTDTQYF
V gene: TRBV7-9; J gene: TRBJ2-2; D gene: -; clone size: -; CDR3 DNA: TGTGCCAGCAGCTTACTCTCAGCCGGGGAGCTGTTTTTT; CDR3 protein: CASSLLSAGELFF
V gene: TRBV6-5; J gene: TRBJ1-1; D gene: -; clone size: -; CDR3 DNA: TGTGCCAGCAGAACGACAAGGAACACTGAAGCTTTCTTT; CDR3 protein: CASRTTRNTEAFF
V gene: TRBV5-1; J gene: TRBJ2-1; D gene: TRBD2; clone size: -; CDR3 DNA: TGCGCCAGCAGCTCCGGGACTAGCGGGAGTGTACCTGAGCAGTTCTTC; CDR3 protein: CASSSGTSGSVPEQFF
V gene: TRBV28; J gene: TRBJ2-7; D gene: -; clone size: -; CDR3 DNA: TGTGCCAGCAGTTTCCAAGGGGTTACCTCCTACGAGCAGTACTTC; CDR3 protein: CASSFQGVTSYEQYF
V gene: TRBV27; J gene: TRBJ2-2; D gene: TRBD2; clone size: -; CDR3 DNA: TGTGCCAGCAGTCCTAGCGGGAGGAACACCGGGGAGCTGTTTTTT; CDR3 protein: CASSPSGRNTGELFF
V gene: TRBV7-2; J gene: TRBJ2-6; D gene: TRBD2; clone size: -; CDR3 DNA: TGTGCCAGCAGCTACAGCGGGAGGGCCAGAACTGGGGCCAACGTCCTGACTTTC; CDR3 protein: CASSYSGRARTGANVLTF
V gene: TRBV5-4; J gene: TRBJ2-7; D gene: TRBD1; clone size: -; CDR3 DNA: TGTGCCAGCAGCTTGGTTTCAGGGGGTCTGGGGTACGAGCAGTACTTC; CDR3 protein: CASSLVSGGLGYEQYF
V gene: TRBV4-3; J gene: TRBJ1-4; D gene: TRBD1; clone size: -; CDR3 DNA: TGCGCCAGCAGCCAAGACTGGCAGGGGGCTGGTGAAAAACTGTTTTTT; CDR3 protein: CASSQDWQGAGEKLFF
V gene: TRBV5-1; J gene: TRBJ2-7; D gene: TRBD1; clone size: -; CDR3 DNA: TGCGCCAGCAGCGTAACCGGGACAGGGGGCTACGAGCAGTACTTC; CDR3 protein: CASSVTGTGGYEQYF
V gene: TRBV6-5; J gene: TRBJ1-1; D gene: TRBD1; clone size: -; CDR3 DNA: TGTGCCAGCAGGTCGGGACAGTCGAACACTGAAGCTTTCTTT; CDR3 protein: CASRSGQSNTEAFF
V gene: TRBV7-6; J gene: TRBJ2-1; D gene: TRBD1; clone size: -; CDR3 DNA: TGTGCCAGCAGCTTAGCACCTAACCGGGACAGATTCAATGAGCAGTTCTTC; CDR3 protein: CASSLAPNRDRFNEQFF
V gene: TRBV24-1; J gene: TRBJ2-1; D gene: -; clone size: -; CDR3 DNA: TGTGCCACCAGTGATCCTACCCGGATCGGAGGGGACAATGAGCAGTTCTTC; CDR3 protein: CATSDPTRIGGDNEQFF
V gene: TRBV24-1; J gene: TRBJ1-6; D gene: TRBD1; clone size: -; CDR3 DNA: TGTGCCACCAGTGACCACGACAGGGGTTTTAGTTCACCCCTCCACTTT; CDR3 protein: CATSDHDRGFSSPLHF
V gene: TRBV7-2; J gene: TRBJ2-7; D gene: TRBD2; clone size: -; CDR3 DNA: TGTGCCAGCAGCTTATTTCGGACTAGCGGACCAAGTCTCTCCTACGAGCAGTACTTC; CDR3 protein: CASSLFRTSGPSLSYEQYF
V gene: TRBV12-3/TRBV12-4; J gene: TRBJ1-2; D gene: -; clone size: once; CDR3 DNA: TGTGCCAGCAGTTCACAGATAAACTATGGCTACACCTTC; CDR3 protein: CASSSQINYGYTF
V gene: TRBV2; J gene: TRBJ1-6; D gene: TRBD1; clone size: -; CDR3 DNA: TGTGCCAGCAGGCCCGGGACAGGGGAGAATTCACCCCTCCACTTT; CDR3 protein: CASRPGTGENSPLHF
V gene: TRBV19; J gene: TRBJ2-3; D gene: -; clone size: -; CDR3 DNA: TGTGCCAGTAGTATCCAGCGGGCAGACACAGATACGCAGTATTTT; CDR3 protein: CASSIQRADTDTQYF
V gene: TRBV9; J gene: TRBJ2-2; D gene: -; clone size: -; CDR3 DNA: TGTGCCAGCAGCGTAGCCCTGAACACCGGGGAGCTGTTTTTT; CDR3 protein: CASSVALNTGELFF
V gene: TRBV7-3; J gene: TRBJ2-1; D gene: -; clone size: -; CDR3 DNA: TGTGCCAGCAGCTTAACGGGGGCAGGGAACTCCTACAATGAGCAGTTCTTC; CDR3 protein: CASSLTGAGNSYNEQFF
V gene: TRBV20-1; J gene: TRBJ2-7; D gene: TRBD2; clone size: once; CDR3 DNA: TGCAGTGCTAGTGGGGTTAGCGGGAGCTACGAGCAGTACTTC; CDR3 protein: CSASGVSGSYEQYF
V gene: TRBV19; J gene: TRBJ2-3; D gene: TRBD2; clone size: -; CDR3 DNA: TGTGCCAGTAGTACCGGACTAGCGGCCACAGATACGCAGTATTTT; CDR3 protein: CASSTGLAATDTQYF